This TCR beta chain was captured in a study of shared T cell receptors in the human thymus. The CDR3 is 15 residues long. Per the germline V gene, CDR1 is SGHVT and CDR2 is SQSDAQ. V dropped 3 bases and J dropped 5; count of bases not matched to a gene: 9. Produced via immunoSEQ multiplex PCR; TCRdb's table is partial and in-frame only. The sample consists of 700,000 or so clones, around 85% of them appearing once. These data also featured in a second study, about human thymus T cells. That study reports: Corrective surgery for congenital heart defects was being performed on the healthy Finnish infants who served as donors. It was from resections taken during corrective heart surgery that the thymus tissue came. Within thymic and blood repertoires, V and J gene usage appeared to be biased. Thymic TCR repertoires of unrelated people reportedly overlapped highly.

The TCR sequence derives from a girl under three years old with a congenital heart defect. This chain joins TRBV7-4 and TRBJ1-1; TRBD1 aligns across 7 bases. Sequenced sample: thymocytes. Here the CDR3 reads CASSFRDRVRTEAFF. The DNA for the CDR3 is TGTGCCAGCAGCTTCCGAGACAGGGTACGGACTGAAGCTTTCTTT.